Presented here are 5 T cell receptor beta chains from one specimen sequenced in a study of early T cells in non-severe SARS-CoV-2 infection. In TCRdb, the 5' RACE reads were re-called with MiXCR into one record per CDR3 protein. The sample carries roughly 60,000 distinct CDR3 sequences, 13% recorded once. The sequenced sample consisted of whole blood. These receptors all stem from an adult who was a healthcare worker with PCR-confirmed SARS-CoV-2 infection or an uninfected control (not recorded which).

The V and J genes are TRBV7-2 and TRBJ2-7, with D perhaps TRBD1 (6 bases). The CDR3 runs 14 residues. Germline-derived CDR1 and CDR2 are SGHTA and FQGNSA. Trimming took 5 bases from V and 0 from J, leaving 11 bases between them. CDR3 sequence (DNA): TGTGCCAGCAGCCCACAGGGTTTCTCCTACGAGCAGTACTTC. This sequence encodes CASSPQGFSYEQYF.

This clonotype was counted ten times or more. The chain's CDR3 is CASSSFTGELFF. In nucleotides, the CDR3 is TGTGCCAGCAGTTCCTTCACCGGGGAGCTGTTTTTT. The V and J genes are TRBV6-5 and TRBJ2-2, with no clear D. This CDR3 is built from 12 residues. From germline, CDR1 is MNHEY and CDR2 SVGAGI. Trimming removed 4 bases from V and 4 bases from J, with 4 bases in between.

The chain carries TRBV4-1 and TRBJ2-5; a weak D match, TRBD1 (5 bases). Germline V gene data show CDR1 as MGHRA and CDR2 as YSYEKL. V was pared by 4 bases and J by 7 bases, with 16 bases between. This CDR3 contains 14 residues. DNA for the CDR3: TGCGCCAGCAGCCGAGAAGGGGCCGGCGGGACCCAGTACTTC. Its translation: CASSREGAGGTQYF.

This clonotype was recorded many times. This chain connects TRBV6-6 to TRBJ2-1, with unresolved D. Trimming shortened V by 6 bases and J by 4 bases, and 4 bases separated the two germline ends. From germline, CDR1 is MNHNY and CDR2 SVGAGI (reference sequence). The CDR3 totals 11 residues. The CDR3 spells CASRFYNEQFF. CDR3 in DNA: TGTGCCAGCAGATTTTACAATGAGCAGTTCTTC.

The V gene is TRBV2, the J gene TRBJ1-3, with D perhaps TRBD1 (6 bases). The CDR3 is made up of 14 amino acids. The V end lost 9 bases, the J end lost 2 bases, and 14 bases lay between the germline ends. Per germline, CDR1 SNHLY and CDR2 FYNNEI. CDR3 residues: CASPHREAGNTIYF. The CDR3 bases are TGTGCCAGTCCTCACAGGGAAGCTGGAAACACCATATATTTT. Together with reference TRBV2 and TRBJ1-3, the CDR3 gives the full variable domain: EPEVTQTPSHQVTQMGQEVILRCVPISNHLYFYWYRQILGQKVEFLVSFYNNEISEKSEIFDDQFSVERPDGSNFTLKIRSTKLEDSAMYFCASPHREAGNTIYFGEGSWLTVV.